This T cell receptor beta chain appears in the sequencing data of a study of blood T cell repertoires in COVID-19. The repertoire was sequenced with immunoSEQ multiplex PCR; TCRdb's copy has only in-frame clones and lacks some. The data contain 220,000 or so clones, approximately 86% of them singletons. Per germline, CDR1 SGHRS and CDR2 YFSETQ. With V trimmed by 4 bases and J by 6 bases, 7 bases remained unmatched. This CDR3 region has 14 residues. The sequence came from a woman in her forties or fifties with COVID-19, enrolled during active disease. The chain has TRBV5-1 and TRBJ2-3; 8 nucleotides line up with TRBD1. The sample taken for sequencing was peripheral blood. The CDR3 sequence: CASSQDRVEDTQYF. Written as DNA, the CDR3 is TGCGCCAGCAGCCAGGACAGGGTGGAGGATACGCAGTATTTT.